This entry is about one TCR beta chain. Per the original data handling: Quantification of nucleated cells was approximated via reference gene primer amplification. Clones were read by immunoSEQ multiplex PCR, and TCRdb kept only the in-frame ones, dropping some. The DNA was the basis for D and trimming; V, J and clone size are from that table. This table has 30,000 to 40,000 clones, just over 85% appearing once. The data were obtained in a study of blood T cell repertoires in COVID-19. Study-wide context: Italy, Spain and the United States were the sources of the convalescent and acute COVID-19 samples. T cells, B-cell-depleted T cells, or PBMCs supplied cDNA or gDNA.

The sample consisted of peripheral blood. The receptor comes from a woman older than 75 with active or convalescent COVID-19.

The CDR3: CASRNQDYAGQYF. The CDR3 coding sequence is TGTGCCAGCAGGAATCAAGACTACGCTGGGCAGTACTTC. V and J are TRBV6-5 and TRBJ2-7; possible D gene TRBD2, 5 bases. V shed 6 bases and J shed 9 bases, with 18 bases lying between them. The CDR3 extends over 13 amino acids. Germline V gene lookup returns CDR1 MNHEY and CDR2 SVGAGI.